This entry features one TCR beta chain sequence. No antigen is known for it. The germline V gene has CDR1 KGHDR and CDR2 SFDVKD. V was clipped by 4 bases and J by 1 base; unmatched bases: 3. The CDR3 runs to 16 residues. TCRdb's table, derived via immunoSEQ multiplex PCR, lists solely in-frame clones and lacks some. Among tens of thousands of clones listed, over 75% were seen once. The data originate from a study of vaccination effects on CD4 cells after COVID-19. General study points: Within healthy vaccinees, only 1 of 255 vaccine-induced clones displayed cross-reactivity with common cold coronaviruses. Marked clonal contraction was seen in infection- and vaccine-induced clones late after vaccination.

Antigen-specific CD4+ T cells expanded by the ViraFEST assay with viral peptide pools were then sequenced. Scientists isolated CD4+ T cells after an approximately 10-day culture period ended. Previously uninfected by SARS-CoV-2, the vaccine recipients also showed negative nucleocapsid antibodies. IL-2 at 9 to 10 IU/ml and peptides at roughly 10 ug/ml were added to cultured PBMC, approximately 2 million per well. The rearrangement links TRBV24-1 to TRBJ2-2, with TRBD1 identical over 9 bases. The TCR was taken from a human donor who received a COVID-19 vaccine. The sequencing used CD4+ T cells from PBMCs cultured with HCoV-NL63 spike peptides, collected before COVID-19 vaccination. CDR3 amino acids: CATSDPTGGNTGELFF. Here the CDR3 DNA reads TGTGCCACCAGTGACCCGACAGGGGGGAACACCGGGGAGCTGTTTTTT.